The 15 T cell receptor beta chains below all came from one sample that was sequenced in a study of PD-L1 blockade in urothelial cancer. Time point here: peripheral blood 6 weeks after treatment start. Repertoires were generated with immunoSEQ multiplex PCR, while TCRdb's copy carries only in-frame clones and drops some. The table includes tens of thousands of clones, around nine tenths detected once. The source material was PBMCs, sampled around atezolizumab (anti-PD-L1) treatment. These receptors were taken from a man aged 55 to 70 with urothelial cancer.

This clone was observed a single time. The rearrangement links TRBV9 to TRBJ2-7; D perhaps matches TRBD1 (5 bases). CDR3 size: 14 residues. Trimming removed 2 bases from V and 6 bases from J, with 15 bases in between. Germline-derived CDR1 and CDR2 are SGDLS and YYNGEE. The CDR3 spells CASSVDATGSEQYF. DNA for the CDR3: TGTGCCAGCAGCGTGGATGCCACAGGATCCGAGCAGTACTTC.

This clone is labeled as large. The chain recombines TRBV30 with TRBJ2-1, with 11 bases aligning to TRBD1. The germline V gene has CDR1 GTSNPN and CDR2 SVGIG (reference sequence). This CDR3 is 16 amino acids long. V shed 0 bases, J shed 9 bases, and the junction held 10 bases outside the gene matches. The CDR3 reads CAWSVLGQGARSEQFF. The CDR3 bases are TGTGCCTGGAGTGTACTTGGACAGGGGGCCAGGAGTGAGCAGTTCTTC.

The chain joins TRBV5-4 to TRBJ1-1; TRBD1 matches at 8 bases. J gave up 1 base and V 4 bases, and 9 bases lay outside the gene matches. This CDR3 comprises 16 residues. Germline V gene data show CDR1 as SGHNT and CDR2 as YYREEE (reference sequence). CDR3: CASSRGQGGGNTEAFF. CDR3 nucleotide sequence: TGTGCCAGCAGCCGCGGACAGGGAGGCGGGAACACTGAAGCTTTCTTT.

CDR3 sequence reads: CASRIQGAGGYTF. CDR3 DNA sequence: TGTGCCAGCAGAATACAGGGGGCGGGAGGCTACACCTTC. The chain combines TRBV6-5 with TRBJ1-2; 9 bases line up with TRBD1. Trimming cost V 6 bases and J 8 bases; bases outside gene matches: 7. Germline V gives CDR1 MNHEY, CDR2 SVGAGI. There are 13 residues in the CDR3.

The J gene is TRBJ2-1, the V gene TRBV9, with D uncertain. Trimming shortened V by 2 bases and J by 0 bases, and 6 bases separated the two germline ends. Germline V CDR1 and CDR2: SGDLS, YYNGEE. This CDR3 has 14 amino acids. Written as DNA, the CDR3 is TGTGCCAGCAGCGTGAGTAGCTCCTACAATGAGCAGTTCTTC. Protein sequence: CASSVSSSYNEQFF.

The V and J genes are TRBV11-2 and TRBJ2-6; 7 bases line up with TRBD2. V shed 2 bases, J shed 3 bases, and the junction held 13 bases outside the gene matches. This CDR3 spans 19 amino acids. Germline V gene sequence: CDR1 SGHAT, CDR2 FQNNGV. CDR3 loop: CASSLQRLAVPVGANVLTF. The CDR3 bases are TGTGCCAGCAGCTTACAAAGACTAGCAGTCCCTGTTGGGGCCAACGTCCTGACTTTC.

The sample holds a few counts of this clone. The chain uses TRBV10-3 and TRBJ1-1, with D possibly matching TRBD1 (5 bases). The germline gives CDR1 ENHRY, CDR2 SYGVKD. The CDR3 runs to 13 residues. V lost 2 bases and J 6 bases, leaving 10 bases between the germline ends. CDR3 region: CAISEQGGPEAFF. DNA of the CDR3: TGTGCCATCAGTGAGCAGGGAGGTCCTGAAGCTTTCTTT.

CDR3 DNA: TGTGCCAGCTCAATCAGGGGGCTAGAAAAACTGTTTTTT. Protein: CASSIRGLEKLFF. This chain links TRBV18 with TRBJ1-4; 8 positions agree with TRBD1. Germline-derived CDR1 and CDR2 are KGHSH and LQKENI. The CDR3 runs 13 residues. Losses at the gene ends were 5 bases for V and 8 bases for J; bases not matched to a gene: 4.

This CDR3 is CASSVVGTGITEAFF. As DNA, the CDR3 is TGTGCCAGCAGCGTAGTGGGAACAGGGATCACTGAAGCTTTCTTT. V is TRBV9 and J is TRBJ1-1; maybe TRBD1 (6 bases). Germline assignment: CDR1 SGDLS and CDR2 YYNGEE. Trimming removed 0 bases at V and 4 bases at J, with 13 bases between. The CDR3 is made up of 15 amino acids. Supplemented by reference TRBV9 and TRBJ1-1, the full variable domain reads DSGVTQTPKHLITATGQRVTLRCSPRSGDLSVYWYQQSLDQGLQFLIQYYNGEERAKGNILERFSAQQFPDLHSELNLSSLELGDSALYFCASSVVGTGITEAFFGQGTRLTVV.

This chain links TRBV5-8 with TRBJ2-3; 9 positions match TRBD2. The CDR3 covers 16 residues. The junction had 3 bases not matched to a gene; V was cut back by 0 bases and J by 1 base. Germline values: CDR1 SGHTS, CDR2 YDEGEE. DNA for the CDR3: TGTGCCAGCAGCTTGGGAGCGGGGGGTGGCACAGATACGCAGTATTTT. This encodes CASSLGAGGGTDTQYF.

This chain connects TRBV27 to TRBJ1-2; D uncertain. From germline, CDR1 is MNHEY and CDR2 SMNVEV (reference sequence). CDR3 size: 13 residues. V was cut by 4 bases and J by 0 bases, with 6 bases left in between. The CDR3 protein is CASSSNSNYGYTF. The CDR3 DNA follows: TGTGCCAGCAGTTCTAACTCTAACTATGGCTACACCTTC.

V is TRBV5-3 and J is TRBJ1-1; D is possibly TRBD1 (6 bases). TRBV5-3 is identified as an open reading frame with a role that is uncertain. CDR3 length equals 14 residues. The V and J ends lost 2 bases and 1 base respectively, with 9 bases between them. In nucleotides, the CDR3 is TGTGCCAGAAGCTTAGGGGACAAGAACACTGAAGCTTTCTTT. As protein: CARSLGDKNTEAFF.

This chain joins TRBV5-8 and TRBJ2-1; 9 nucleotides line up with TRBD2. Germline V CDR1 and CDR2: SGHTS, YDEGEE. This CDR3 contains 15 residues. Germline trimming cut 5 bases from V and 5 bases from J; bases unmatched to any gene: 8. The CDR3 DNA reads as TGTGCCAGCAGTCCCGGGACTAGCCCCGACAATGAGCAGTTCTTC. It codes for CASSPGTSPDNEQFF.

This clone was counted a few times. The chain joins TRBV7-2 to TRBJ1-1, with no clear D. Trimming took off 5 bases at V and 3 bases at J, with 16 bases between the two ends. There are 15 residues in the CDR3. From germline, CDR1 is SGHTA and CDR2 FQGNSA. CDR3 in amino acids: CASSITGFDYTEAFF. CDR3 nucleotide sequence: TGTGCCAGCAGCATAACGGGGTTTGATTACACTGAAGCTTTCTTT.

J is TRBJ1-1 and V is TRBV11-3; D may be TRBD1 (6 bases). This CDR3 spans 16 amino acids. Per germline, CDR1 SGHNT and CDR2 YENEEA. V was pared by 4 bases and J by 0 bases, with 15 bases between. CDR3 DNA: TGTGCCAGCAGCTCTCCGGACAGATCCATGAACACTGAAGCTTTCTTT. It codes for CASSSPDRSMNTEAFF. The entire variable domain, with the rest obtained from reference TRBV11-3 and TRBJ1-1, is as follows: EAGVVQSPRYKIIEKKQPVAFWCNPISGHNTLYWYLQNLGQGPELLIRYENEEAVDDSQLPKDRFSAERLKGVDSTLKIQPAELGDSAVYLCASSSPDRSMNTEAFFGQGTRLTVV.